The 28 T cell receptor beta chains in this list originate from one sample, sequenced in a study of CD4+ T cells in melanoma (dated 2022 in TCRdb). The library was generated by the immunoSEQ multiplex PCR assay. TCRdb limited this immuneACCESS table to in-frame rearrangements with V and J called. A share of clones is missing; checked studies link under half to unresolved V genes, and the rest is unexplained. The sample table shows over 5,500 clones, and 45% to 55% are seen once. The ten largest clones take up about a sixth of the sample. Material: cells from a culture (not recorded whether cultured in vitro). These receptors were taken from a human donor with melanoma.

This clone has more than one count but fewer than ten. The chain is built from TRBV6-5 and TRBJ1-2, with 7 bases matching TRBD1. The CDR3 loop spans 12 amino acids. With 4 bases clipped from V and 8 bases from J, the junction kept 4 bases outside the gene matches. Germline loops: CDR1 MNHEY, CDR2 SVGAGI. CDR3 sequence reads: CASSSRGQGYTF. Here the CDR3 DNA reads TGTGCCAGCAGTTCGAGGGGGCAGGGCTACACCTTC.

The V gene is TRBV5-1, the J gene TRBJ2-6; weak D call: TRBD2 (6 bases). Trimming took off 6 bases at V and 0 bases at J, with 22 bases between the two ends. The CDR3 runs to 19 residues. CDR1 SGHRS and CDR2 YFSETQ come from the germline V gene. As DNA, the CDR3 is TGCGCCAGCACACAAACCCTTGCGGGATTGCCCTCTGGGGCCAACGTCCTGACTTTC. Translation: CASTQTLAGLPSGANVLTF.

In its sample, this clone ranks as medium-sized. V and J are TRBV6-1 and TRBJ1-2, with D perhaps TRBD1 (6 bases). In germline, CDR1 is MNHNS, CDR2 SASEGT. Deletions cut 2 bases from V and 8 bases from J, with 21 bases between. The length of the CDR3 is 16 residues. The CDR3 DNA reads TGTGCCAGCAGTGAATCGCGGACAGCTCTCAGGGGCGGCTACACCTTC. It encodes CASSESRTALRGGYTF.

This chain joins TRBV9 and TRBJ2-1; tentative D call: TRBD1 (5 bases). This CDR3 has 19 residues. Germline CDR1 SGDLS, CDR2 YYNGEE. V was shortened by 4 bases and J by 0 bases, with 23 bases between the two germline ends. The CDR3 sequence is CASSIHRQGRGRSYNEQFF. DNA of the CDR3: TGTGCCAGCAGCATACACCGTCAGGGTCGTGGTCGCTCCTACAATGAGCAGTTCTTC. The full variable domain, rest sourced from reference TRBV9 and TRBJ2-1, is DSGVTQTPKHLITATGQRVTLRCSPRSGDLSVYWYQQSLDQGLQFLIQYYNGEERAKGNILERFSAQQFPDLHSELNLSSLELGDSALYFCASSIHRQGRGRSYNEQFFGPGTRLTVL.

This clone showed up just a few times. The rearrangement uses TRBV10-2 and TRBJ1-5; D remains unclear. This CDR3 comprises 15 residues. V was clipped by 3 bases and J by 1 base, with 10 bases between them. Germline V gives CDR1 WSHSY, CDR2 SAAADI. The CDR3 is CASSDRFLSNQPQHF. The DNA of the CDR3 is TGCGCCAGCAGTGACCGGTTTTTGAGCAATCAGCCCCAGCATTTT.

The chain combines TRBV11-2 with TRBJ1-4; 7 nucleotides agree with TRBD1. The V gene's germline CDR1 is SGHAT and CDR2 FQNNGV. The V and J ends lost 3 bases and 6 bases, in that order; junction bases with no gene match: 10. This CDR3 has 16 residues. The CDR3 sequence: CASSFQGRGRDEKLFF. The DNA of the CDR3 is TGTGCCAGCAGCTTCCAGGGGAGGGGGCGCGATGAAAAACTGTTTTTT.

The chain recombines TRBV6-6 with TRBJ2-2; weak D call: TRBD2 (6 bases). V was trimmed by 5 bases and J by 9 bases, leaving 10 bases between them. Germline CDR1 and CDR2: MNHNY and SVGAGI (reference sequence). This CDR3 is built from 12 residues. The CDR3: CASSPGDRELFF. CDR3 coding DNA: TGTGCCAGCAGTCCGGGGGACCGGGAGCTGTTTTTT.

The chain combines TRBV25-1 with TRBJ2-2, with D possibly TRBD1 on 6 matching bases. This CDR3 spans 16 amino acids. From germline, CDR1 is MGHDK and CDR2 SYGVNS. Trimming pared 2 bases from V and 4 bases from J, leaving 14 bases between. The CDR3 spells CASSEDIQGTTGELFF. The DNA of the CDR3 is TGTGCCAGCAGTGAAGATATCCAGGGGACCACCGGGGAGCTGTTTTTT.

This clone was detected only a few times. This chain uses TRBV5-1 with TRBJ2-3, with TRBD2 matching 8 bases. The germline CDR1 and CDR2 sequences are SGHRS and YFSETQ. Trimming took 0 bases from V and 4 from J; bases not matched to a gene: 7. The CDR3 consists of 16 residues. CDR3 amino acids: CASSLATGGYADTQYF. The CDR3 DNA is TGCGCCAGCAGCTTGGCGACGGGGGGGTACGCAGATACGCAGTATTTT.

Only a few counts were recorded for this clone. The CDR3 DNA reads TGTGCCAGTAGTATGGCCCGGGCTCGGGAGCAGTACTTC. Translated: CASSMARAREQYF. The chain links TRBV19 to TRBJ2-7; D is unclear. V was trimmed by 3 bases and J by 7 bases, leaving 13 bases between them. The CDR3 runs to 13 residues. The V gene's germline CDR1 is LNHDA and CDR2 SQIVND (reference sequence). Using reference TRBV19 and TRBJ2-7 for the parts outside the CDR3, the full variable domain is DGGITQSPKYLFRKEGQNVTLSCEQNLNHDAMYWYRQDPGQGLRLIYYSQIVNDFQKGDIAEGYSVSREKKESFPLTVTSAQKNPTAFYLCASSMARAREQYFGPGTRLTVT.

The J gene is TRBJ2-7, the V gene TRBV5-1, with 7 positions matching TRBD2. The germline V gene has CDR1 SGHRS and CDR2 YFSETQ. There are 14 residues in the CDR3. The ends lost 1 base at V and 0 bases at J; junction bases unmatched: 1. CDR3 nucleotide sequence: TGCGCCAGCAGCTTGCGGGACTACTCCTACGAGCAGTACTTC. Its translation: CASSLRDYSYEQYF.

V gene TRBV6-1 combines with J gene TRBJ2-3, with 8 bases lining up with TRBD1. The CDR3 length is 14 residues. With V trimmed by 6 bases and J by 4 bases, 6 bases remained unmatched. From germline, CDR1 is MNHNS and CDR2 SASEGT. The CDR3: CASRARGHADTQYF. Written as DNA, the CDR3 is TGTGCCAGCAGGGCCAGGGGGCATGCAGATACGCAGTATTTT.

The table lists this clone with a few counts. The chain uses TRBV28 and TRBJ1-2; D gene ambiguous. From germline, CDR1 is MDHEN and CDR2 SYDVKM. The CDR3 sequence is 12 residues long. Trimming removed 6 bases from V and 8 bases from J, with 13 bases in between. The chain's CDR3 is CASSPIPSGYTF. The CDR3 DNA follows: TGTGCCAGCAGCCCAATTCCGAGCGGCTACACCTTC.

This clone has more than one count but fewer than ten. The chain recombines TRBV2 with TRBJ1-1; 8 nucleotides align to TRBD1. The CDR3 contains 13 residues. Trimming at V came to 6 bases and at J to 1 base, leaving 1 base not matched to a gene. Germline assignment: CDR1 SNHLY and CDR2 FYNNEI. The CDR3 region has the DNA TGTGCCAGCAGGACAGGGGAGAACACTGAAGCTTTCTTT. Protein product: CASRTGENTEAFF.

V and J are TRBV7-9 and TRBJ1-4; no reliable D call. The CDR3 consists of 14 residues. Between the trimmed V and J ends, which lost 5 bases and 7 bases, there was a span of 14 bases. Per germline, CDR1 SEHNR and CDR2 FQNEAQ (reference sequence). As DNA, the CDR3 is TGTGCCAGCAGCCCCGGCTGGGGTGGTGAAAAACTGTTTTTT. It is translated as CASSPGWGGEKLFF.

This clone turned up a few times. This rearrangement joins TRBV9 to TRBJ1-1; the D is unclear. The CDR3 extends over 14 amino acids. Trimming took off 4 bases at V and 1 base at J, with 11 bases between the two ends. Per germline, CDR1 SGDLS and CDR2 YYNGEE. DNA for the CDR3: TGTGCCAGCAGCCCCCGACGGACGAACACTGAAGCTTTCTTT. It is translated as CASSPRRTNTEAFF.

The chain combines TRBV11-3 with TRBJ1-1; D unresolved. The V gene's germline CDR1 is SGHNT and CDR2 YENEEA. The CDR3 is made up of 14 amino acids. The V gene lost 5 bases and the J gene lost 4 bases, with 14 bases spanning the gap. The DNA for the CDR3 is TGTGCCAGCAGCCAAAATTCGGCGGGCACTGAAGCTTTCTTT. This encodes CASSQNSAGTEAFF. The complete variable domain, with remaining parts taken from reference TRBV11-3 and TRBJ1-1, reads EAGVVQSPRYKIIEKKQPVAFWCNPISGHNTLYWYLQNLGQGPELLIRYENEEAVDDSQLPKDRFSAERLKGVDSTLKIQPAELGDSAVYLCASSQNSAGTEAFFGQGTRLTVV.

The chain uses TRBV30 and TRBJ1-5; maybe TRBD1 (5 bases). Trimming left V 2 bases short and J 9 bases short, with 14 bases between. This CDR3 is 13 amino acids long. The germline V gene encodes CDR1 GTSNPN and CDR2 SVGIG (reference sequence). CDR3 nucleotides: TGTGCCTGGAGTCGGGGCCCACTTCGGCCCCAGCATTTT. Its protein is CAWSRGPLRPQHF.

This clone was counted a few times. The rearrangement joins TRBV2 to TRBJ2-7, with D unresolved. This CDR3 is 14 amino acids long. V gave up 1 base and J gave up 5 bases, with 12 bases separating them. Germline loops: CDR1 SNHLY, CDR2 FYNNEI. The CDR3, as DNA: TGTGCCAGCAGTGAAGGAGCGTTCCGGGACGAGCAGTACTTC. It specifies CASSEGAFRDEQYF.

The chain recombines TRBV7-8 with TRBJ2-7; D gene uncertain. Germline V gene lookup returns CDR1 SGHVS and CDR2 FQNEAQ. CDR3 length equals 14 residues. V gave up 4 bases and J gave up 0 bases, with 10 bases separating them. The DNA of the CDR3 is TGTGCCAGCAGCTACAGACGGAACTCCTACGAGCAGTACTTC. Residues: CASSYRRNSYEQYF. The entire variable domain, with the rest obtained from reference TRBV7-8 and TRBJ2-7, is as follows: GAGVSQSPRYKVAKRGQDVALRCDPISGHVSLFWYQQALGQGPEFLTYFQNEAQLDKSGLPSDRFFAERPEGSVSTLKIQRTQQEDSAVYLCASSYRRNSYEQYFGPGTRLTVT.

This sequence joins TRBV29-1 and TRBJ1-3; 7 nucleotides match TRBD1. CDR3 length equals 14 residues. The germline V gene encodes CDR1 SQVTM and CDR2 ANQGSEA. Trimming took 8 bases from V and 4 from J; bases not matched to a gene: 11. CDR3 amino acids: CSIKVRDRGNTIYF. The CDR3 bases are TGCAGCATAAAGGTCAGGGACAGAGGAAACACCATATATTTT.

The rearrangement joins TRBV7-9 to TRBJ1-1, with TRBD1 as a possible D gene (5 bases). The CDR3 loop spans 15 amino acids. In germline, CDR1 is SEHNR, CDR2 FQNEAQ (reference sequence). Trimming cost V 3 bases and J 1 base, with 12 bases left between them. The CDR3 nucleotides are TGTGCCAGCAGCTTTCATATCGGGGGGAACACTGAAGCTTTCTTT. It yields the protein CASSFHIGGNTEAFF.

The chain combines TRBV15 with TRBJ2-3, with D unclear. The ends were cut back, 8 bases at V and 2 bases at J, with 8 bases in the middle. Germline-derived CDR1 and CDR2 are LNHNV and YYDKDF (reference sequence). The CDR3 contains 12 residues. The CDR3 spells CATSRSTDTQYF. The DNA of the CDR3 is TGTGCCACCTCCAGGTCCACAGATACGCAGTATTTT.

This clone has just a few counts. This chain connects TRBV10-1 to TRBJ2-3; 11 bases fit TRBD2. Germline CDR1 and CDR2: WNHNN and SYGVQD (reference sequence). The CDR3 contains 14 residues. Losses at the gene ends were 8 bases for V and 4 bases for J; bases not matched to a gene: 5. As DNA, the CDR3 is TGCGCCAGCGGGCCGGGACTAGCGGCAGATACGCAGTATTTT. Residues: CASGPGLAADTQYF.

The CDR3, as DNA: TGCGCCAGCAGCCAACGAGCTAAGGGACCGAACACTGAAGCTTTCTTT. Translation gives CASSQRAKGPNTEAFF. The V gene is TRBV4-1, the J gene TRBJ1-1, with a possible D match to TRBD1 (5 bases). V shed 2 bases and J shed 1 base, with 14 bases lying between them. This CDR3 has 16 residues. Germline CDR1 reads MGHRA; CDR2 reads YSYEKL.

V and J are TRBV7-9 and TRBJ2-3; no firm D call. Deletions cut 5 bases from V and 4 bases from J, with 7 bases between. The CDR3 is made up of 12 amino acids. The V gene's germline CDR1 is SEHNR and CDR2 FQNEAQ (reference sequence). For the CDR3, the DNA is TGTGCCAGCAGCCCGAGCCCAGATACGCAGTATTTT. Translated: CASSPSPDTQYF.

This sequence joins TRBV13 and TRBJ2-6, with D uncertain. Germline lookup yields CDR1 PRHDT and CDR2 FYEKMQ (reference sequence). CDR3 length: 14 residues. V was trimmed by 1 base and J by 1 base, leaving 2 bases between them. In nucleotides, the CDR3 is TGTGCCAGCAGCTTAGTGTCTGGGGCCAACGTCCTGACTTTC. It encodes CASSLVSGANVLTF.

The chain has TRBV30 and TRBJ2-7; D uncertain. Germline V gene sequence: CDR1 GTSNPN, CDR2 SVGIG (reference sequence). This CDR3 is built from 13 residues. V lost 5 bases, J lost 3 bases, and 14 bases lay in between. CDR3 sequence: CAWAPGFVYEQYF. CDR3 nucleotides: TGTGCCTGGGCCCCCGGATTTGTCTACGAGCAGTACTTC.